Listed below are T cell receptor beta chains from one sample, sequenced in a study of T-cell reconstitution after alpha-beta-depleted transplantation in children. MiXCR, applied by TCRdb to the PCR reads, yields one record per CDR3 protein. The sample contains about 610,000 distinct CDR3 sequences, roughly 10% of which appear only once. Specimen: PBMCs from the stem cell graft donor, collected from the stem cell graft. These receptors came from a human donor who donated a stem cell graft to a child with acute myeloid leukemia. The CDR3 runs from the conserved cysteine through the conserved F or W. Each record gives: clone size, V gene, J gene, D gene, CDR3 length, CDR3 DNA, CDR3 protein. The D gene is left open where the match is weak. The size field is filled for only some rows; it gives once, few, many or a size class.

-	TRBV18	TRBJ1-2	-	13	TGTGCCAGCTCACCAGACACGACGAGTGGCTACACCTTC	CASSPDTTSGYTF
-	TRBV10-3	TRBJ1-6	TRBD1	14	TGTGCCATCAGCACTGACAGGGCTAATTCACCCCTCCACTTT	CAISTDRANSPLHF
few	TRBV28	TRBJ2-7	TRBD2	15	TGTGCCAGCAGTTCTTGGGGGGAGGGCCCAAGGGAGCAGTACTTC	CASSSWGEGPREQYF
-	TRBV7-3	TRBJ2-2	-	15	-	CASSFSHVGGELFFF
many	TRBV7-2	TRBJ2-7	-	14	TGTGCCAGCAGCTTATCTGCGGGGGCCAACGAGCAGTACTTC	CASSLSAGANEQYF
-	TRBV27	TRBJ2-2	-	16	TGTGCCAGCAGTTTTTATCGAGTAGAAAGTACCGGGGAGCTGTTTTTT	CASSFYRVESTGELFF
few	TRBV7-2	TRBJ2-1	TRBD2	15	TGTGCCAGCAGCCTCGGGGGGAGCCTAAAGAATGAGCAGTTCTTC	CASSLGGSLKNEQFF
few	TRBV9	TRBJ2-7	TRBD1	15	TGTGCCAGCAGCGTAGTGCCGACAGGGACCTACGAGCAGTACTTC	CASSVVPTGTYEQYF
-	TRBV28	TRBJ1-4	TRBD1	15	TGTGCCAGCAGCCCAGCCGCGACAGGGACTGAAAAACTGTTTTTT	CASSPAATGTEKLFF
many	TRBV29-1	TRBJ2-1	TRBD1	12	TGCAGCGTTGAGACAGGGGGAGATGAGCAGTTCTTC	CSVETGGDEQFF